This T cell receptor beta chain was identified during a study of cytomegalovirus exposure and HLA in healthy donors. The PCR contained 60 Vbeta and 13 Jbeta primers. Sequencing was performed with immunoSEQ multiplex PCR; in TCRdb, only in-frame clones are kept and a portion is missing. The sample records under 150,000 clones, 82% being singletons. This clone has just a few counts. Sequencing was done on a sample of PBMCs. The sequence derives from a male donor in good health and CMV-seronegative.

CDR3 residues: CASSLAGGSSYNEQFF. CDR3 nucleotides: TGTGCCAGCAGCTTAGCGGGAGGGAGCTCCTACAATGAGCAGTTCTTC. V usage is TRBV5-6 and J usage is TRBJ2-1, with 10 bases lining up with TRBD2. Germline CDR1 is SGHDT and CDR2 is YYEEEE. The CDR3 is 16 residues long. The ends lost 2 bases at V and 0 bases at J; junction bases unmatched: 2. The whole variable domain, remainder taken from reference TRBV5-6 and TRBJ2-1, is DAGVTQSPTHLIKTRGQQVTLRCSPKSGHDTVSWYQQALGQGPQFIFQYYEEEERQRGNFPDRFSGHQFPNYSSELNVNALLLGDSALYLCASSLAGGSSYNEQFFGPGTRLTVL.